This TCR beta chain is drawn from a study of Graves' ophthalmopathy and Graves' hyperthyroidism. This clonotype has ten or more counts. The target antigen is unknown. Germline-derived CDR1 and CDR2 are SGHRS and YFSETQ. This CDR3 region has 14 residues. The V gene end was trimmed by 4 bases and the J gene end by 3 bases; junction bases not matched to a gene: 7. As diagnostic evidence, clinical symptoms, serum thyroxine, TRAb, thyroid ultrasound and orbital computed tomography were relied upon. PBMCs had their origin in fresh peripheral blood (more than 9.5 ml). Study-level points and caveats: Blood contained most expanded thyroid clonotypes exceeding 0.001 frequency.

RNA transcripts were the template, and TCR beta CDR3 regions were amplified from them. HTBI-primed RT-PCR formed the first round, and a multiplex PCR formed the second. TCRdb fed the multiplex PCR reads into MiXCR, producing one record per CDR3 protein. In the table there are about 400,000 distinct CDR3 sequences, 18% of which are singletons. The V call is TRBV5-1, the J call TRBJ2-7; 7 positions agree with TRBD1. The specimen sequenced was peripheral blood. This TCR came from a woman between 18 and 29 years old with Graves' ophthalmopathy. DNA for the CDR3: TGCGCCAGCAGCATAGACAGGGCGGGCTACGAGCAGTACTTC. Protein product: CASSIDRAGYEQYF.